These 22 T cell receptor beta chains were all obtained from the same sample, sequenced in a study of cytomegalovirus exposure and HLA in healthy donors. Researchers ran the PCR with 60 Vbeta and 13 Jbeta primers. Profiling relied on immunoSEQ multiplex PCR, and the TCRdb table lists in-frame clones only, not all of them. In the table there are about 110,000 clones, approximately 83% of which are singletons. The sample comprised PBMCs. These receptors all stem from a man aged 35-49 years in good health and CMV-seronegative.

The chain has TRBV7-3 and TRBJ2-7; D gene uncertain. Germline V CDR1 and CDR2: SGHTA, FQGTGA. Trimming took 5 bases from V and 6 from J, leaving 14 bases between them. The CDR3 is 13 residues long. CDR3 sequence: CASSPAPPGEQYF. The CDR3, as DNA: TGTGCCAGCAGCCCGGCACCACCGGGCGAGCAGTACTTC. Full variable domain (missing parts from reference TRBV7-3 and TRBJ2-7): GAGVSQTPSNKVTEKGKYVELRCDPISGHTALYWYRQSLGQGPEFLIYFQGTGAADDSGLPNDRFFAVRPEGSVSTLKIQRTERGDSAVYLCASSPAPPGEQYFGPGTRLTVT.

The rearrangement joins TRBV7-9 to TRBJ1-4; D is unresolved. The V end lost 2 bases, the J end lost 2 bases, and 18 bases lay between the germline ends. CDR3 length: 18 residues. The germline gives CDR1 SEHNR, CDR2 FQNEAQ (reference sequence). The CDR3 spells CASSLRREPRPTNEKLFF. CDR3 bases: TGTGCCAGCAGCTTACGTCGCGAACCTAGACCTACTAATGAAAAACTGTTTTTT.

This clone has a single count. The gene calls are TRBV29-1 and TRBJ2-5, with TRBD2 identical over 7 bases. The CDR3 runs to 14 residues. J lost 5 bases, V lost 3 bases, and 9 bases had no gene match. The germline V gene encodes CDR1 SQVTM and CDR2 ANQGSEA. CDR3 sequence reads: CSVEGRGVEETQYF. The CDR3 coding sequence is TGCAGCGTTGAGGGTCGGGGGGTGGAGGAGACCCAGTACTTC.

V and J are TRBV7-2 and TRBJ2-3; D gene uncertain. Deletions cut 3 bases from V and 2 bases from J, with 3 bases between. CDR1 SGHTA and CDR2 FQGNSA come from the germline V gene. The CDR3 sequence is 12 residues long. The CDR3 DNA follows: TGTGCCAGCAGCTTCTCCACAGATACGCAGTATTTT. This codes for CASSFSTDTQYF. Drawing the rest from reference TRBV7-2 and TRBJ2-3, the complete variable domain is GAGVSQSPSNKVTEKGKDVELRCDPISGHTALYWYRQSLGQGLEFLIYFQGNSAPDKSGLPSDRFSAERTGGSVSTLTIQRTQQEDSAVYLCASSFSTDTQYFGPGTRLTVL.

The CDR3 nucleotides read TGTGCCAGCTCACCACCTGGGACAGGGACGTACTTC. Translating gives CASSPPGTGTYF. The chain carries TRBV18 and TRBJ2-5; TRBD1 agrees at 9 bases. Trimming at V came to 0 bases and at J to 13 bases, leaving 3 bases not matched to a gene. CDR1 KGHSH and CDR2 LQKENI come from the germline V gene. The CDR3 is made up of 12 amino acids.

The chain combines TRBV7-3 with TRBJ2-6; 9 nucleotides match TRBD1. From germline, CDR1 is SGHTA and CDR2 FQGTGA. V shed 2 bases, J shed 2 bases, and the junction held 7 bases outside the gene matches. The CDR3 sequence is 18 residues long. The DNA for the CDR3 is TGTGCCAGCAGCTTACAGTCCCGGGACAGGGCTGGGGCCAACGTCCTGACTTTC. This sequence encodes CASSLQSRDRAGANVLTF.

The chain recombines TRBV4-2 with TRBJ2-7, with 13 bases that match TRBD2. The CDR3 consists of 17 residues. CDR1 is LGHNA, CDR2 YNFKEQ, per germline. V lost 1 base to trimming and J lost 2 bases; unmatched junction nucleotides: 5. CDR3 protein: CASSQVSGTSGTYEQYF. The CDR3 DNA reads TGTGCCAGCAGCCAAGTAAGCGGGACTAGCGGGACCTACGAGCAGTACTTC.

A single count supports this clone. The chain combines TRBV5-1 with TRBJ2-7, with 9 nucleotides matching TRBD1. Germline lookup yields CDR1 SGHRS and CDR2 YFSETQ. V shed 0 bases, J shed 2 bases, and the junction held 3 bases outside the gene matches. This CDR3 is 15 amino acids long. CDR3: CASSLEQGAAYEQYF. DNA of the CDR3: TGCGCCAGCAGCTTGGAACAGGGGGCGGCCTACGAGCAGTACTTC.

This clone was found a few times. This chain connects TRBV5-1 to TRBJ2-2; possibly TRBD2 for D (5 bases). There are 15 residues in the CDR3. Trimming pared 5 bases from V and 0 bases from J, leaving 11 bases between. The germline gives CDR1 SGHRS, CDR2 YFSETQ. CDR3 sequence: CASSHPGTNTGELFF. DNA for the CDR3: TGCGCCAGCAGTCACCCCGGGACGAACACCGGGGAGCTGTTTTTT.

The J gene is TRBJ1-1, the V gene TRBV5-4, with D hard to call. CDR1 is SGHNT, CDR2 YYREEE, per germline (reference sequence). Trimming stripped 4 bases from V and 0 bases from J, with 16 bases between. The CDR3 extends over 16 amino acids. Here the CDR3 reads CASSPQKVVLNTEAFF. CDR3 in DNA: TGTGCCAGCAGCCCTCAGAAAGTGGTCCTGAACACTGAAGCTTTCTTT.

The chain couples TRBV5-1 to TRBJ1-1; D unresolved. This CDR3 comprises 14 residues. V dropped 1 base and J dropped 1 base, with 8 bases sitting between them. CDR1 is SGHRS and CDR2 is YFSETQ in the germline V gene. The CDR3 sequence: CASSLSLWNTEAFF. DNA of the CDR3: TGCGCCAGCAGCTTGAGCCTATGGAACACTGAAGCTTTCTTT.

J is TRBJ1-4 and V is TRBV19, with D possibly matching TRBD1 (6 bases). The CDR3 covers 15 residues. Germline lookup yields CDR1 LNHDA and CDR2 SQIVND (reference sequence). V was clipped by 6 bases and J by 5 bases, with 16 bases between them. The CDR3 protein is CASSPQGNGNEKLFF. In DNA form, the CDR3 reads TGTGCCAGTAGCCCACAGGGTAACGGGAATGAAAAACTGTTTTTT.

This clone was detected once. The gene calls are TRBV27 and TRBJ1-6, with 12 bases lining up with TRBD1. Trimming took 7 bases from V and 7 from J; bases not matched to a gene: 11. The CDR3 is 17 residues long. Germline V CDR1 and CDR2: MNHEY, SMNVEV (reference sequence). The CDR3 DNA follows: TGTGCCAGCACCCCCGGGACAGGGGGCCCGTTAAATTCACCCCTCCACTTT. As protein: CASTPGTGGPLNSPLHF.

This clone was observed at least ten times. The chain carries TRBV6-1 and TRBJ2-7; no clear D. Trimming cost V 7 bases and J 4 bases, with 14 bases left between them. CDR3 length: 13 amino acids. Germline CDR1 and CDR2: MNHNS and SASEGT. The CDR3 is CASTSYSPYEQYF. CDR3 nucleotide sequence: TGTGCCAGCACCTCCTATAGTCCGTACGAGCAGTACTTC.

The chain employs TRBV10-3 and TRBJ2-1, with 7 bases that match TRBD2. J gave up 0 bases and V 8 bases, and 10 bases lay outside the gene matches. Germline V gene data show CDR1 as ENHRY and CDR2 as SYGVKD. The CDR3 is made up of 16 amino acids. CDR3: CAISAGETSSYNEQFF. DNA for the CDR3: TGTGCCATCTCGGCGGGGGAGACCAGCTCCTACAATGAGCAGTTCTTC.

The J gene is TRBJ1-1, the V gene TRBV18, with D possibly TRBD1 on 6 matching bases. Trimming removed 3 bases at V and 5 bases at J, with 16 bases between. The CDR3 has 15 amino acids. Germline loops: CDR1 KGHSH, CDR2 LQKENI. CDR3 nucleotide sequence: TGTGCCAGCTCACCGCGAGGGGGGGTGGATACTGAAGCTTTCTTT. This encodes CASSPRGGVDTEAFF.

This chain uses TRBV4-2 with TRBJ2-1, with 9 bases identical to TRBD2. The CDR3 sequence is 16 residues long. J lost 5 bases, V lost 0 bases, and 5 bases had no gene match. From germline, CDR1 is LGHNA and CDR2 YNFKEQ. The CDR3 loop reads CASSQDRTSVHNEQFF. The CDR3 DNA reads as TGTGCCAGCAGCCAAGATCGGACTAGCGTCCACAATGAGCAGTTCTTC.

The genes are TRBV15 and TRBJ1-1; TRBD1 aligns across 8 bases. This CDR3 spans 14 amino acids. J was trimmed by 1 base and V by 4 bases; bases with no gene match: 2. Germline assignment: CDR1 LNHNV and CDR2 YYDKDF (reference sequence). In DNA form, the CDR3 reads TGTGCCACCAGCACTGGGACAGGGAACACTGAAGCTTTCTTT. It encodes CATSTGTGNTEAFF.

The chain links TRBV19 to TRBJ1-4; D unclear. Germline V lookup: CDR1 LNHDA, CDR2 SQIVND (reference sequence). The CDR3 runs 13 residues. V lost 2 bases and J lost 14, with 15 bases in between. DNA for the CDR3: TGTGCCAGTAGTATACCTCGGGTGTCTATCCTGTTTTTT. It specifies CASSIPRVSILFF.

The rearrangement uses TRBV2 and TRBJ1-2, with D hard to call. The CDR3 runs to 14 residues. V was trimmed by 0 bases and J by 4 bases, leaving 9 bases between them. CDR1 and CDR2 (germline): SNHLY, FYNNEI. The CDR3 sequence is CASSEARQSYGYTF. CDR3 bases: TGTGCCAGCAGTGAAGCGAGGCAGAGCTATGGCTACACCTTC.

This clone has more than one count but fewer than ten. The V and J genes are TRBV6-1 and TRBJ2-3, with TRBD2 matching 8 bases. CDR3 size: 17 residues. The V gene end was trimmed by 0 bases and the J gene end by 2 bases; junction bases not matched to a gene: 7. Germline CDR1 MNHNS, CDR2 SASEGT. This CDR3 reads CASSEASGGGPTDTQYF. CDR3 nucleotide sequence: TGTGCCAGCAGTGAAGCCTCGGGCGGGGGGCCCACAGATACGCAGTATTTT.

The chain links TRBV6-1 to TRBJ2-2; 9 bases align to TRBD2. The V gene's germline CDR1 is MNHNS and CDR2 SASEGT. Germline trimming cut 1 base from V and 4 bases from J; bases unmatched to any gene: 7. CDR3 size: 17 residues. The CDR3 DNA is TGTGCCAGCAGTGAAGACCGACTAGCGGAACTCACCGGGGAGCTGTTTTTT. Residues: CASSEDRLAELTGELFF.